These 4 T cell receptor beta chains were all obtained from the same sample, sequenced in a study of cytotoxic CD8 clonotypes in ibrutinib-treated CLL. Sequencing used immunoSEQ multiplex PCR; TCRdb keeps in-frame clones, though not all of them. This table holds fewer than 300,000 clones, approximately 79% found once. The material sequenced was PBMCs, taken at disease progression, from a patient treated with ibrutinib. Source of these receptors: a human donor with chronic lymphocytic leukemia.

Regarding this clone: Distinct nucleotide sequences in the sample also encode this CDR3. This chain connects TRBV7-9 to TRBJ2-1; D unclear. Germline V lookup: CDR1 SEHNR, CDR2 FQNEAQ (reference sequence). This CDR3 comprises 13 residues. V was cut by 1 base and J by 5 bases, with 6 bases left in between. CDR3 protein: CASSLGQNNEQFF. The CDR3 region has the DNA TGTGCCAGCAGCTTAGGGCAGAACAATGAGCAGTTCTTC.

The rearrangement uses TRBV5-1 and TRBJ2-7; possibly TRBD1 for D (6 bases). This CDR3 is 17 amino acids long. V shed 4 bases and J shed 2 bases, with 22 bases lying between them. Germline CDR1 and CDR2: SGHRS and YFSETQ. This CDR3 reads CASSHRRAGALTYEQYF. The DNA of the CDR3 is TGCGCCAGCAGCCACCGTCGGGCAGGGGCCCTCACCTACGAGCAGTACTTC.

The chain carries TRBV5-6 and TRBJ1-4; weak D call: TRBD1 (6 bases). Germline CDR1 reads SGHDT; CDR2 reads YYEEEE. V gave up 2 bases and J gave up 12 bases, with 20 bases separating them. The CDR3 sequence is 15 residues long. This CDR3 reads CASSLNGGTGSELFF. As DNA, the CDR3 is TGTGCCAGCAGCTTAAACGGGGGCACGGGGTCGGAACTGTTTTTT.

V gene TRBV6-4 combines with J gene TRBJ2-3, with D possibly matching TRBD1 (6 bases). CDR3 length: 14 residues. CDR1 MRHNA and CDR2 SNTAGT come from the germline V gene. Trimming left V 0 bases short and J 9 bases short, with 13 bases between. CDR3 nucleotide sequence: TGTGCCAGCAGTGACTCGACAGGTAGCCCGACGCAGTATTTT. Amino acids: CASSDSTGSPTQYF.